One and the same sample provided the 13 T cell receptor beta chains below, sequenced in a study of identical twins. TCRdb called the 5' RACE reads again in MiXCR, with one record for every CDR3 protein. The profile shows 200,000 to 300,000 distinct CDR3 sequences, roughly 10% of them singletons. The sequenced material came from memory T cells sorted from blood. The origin of the receptors is a man aged 45-65 years in good health.

This clonotype came up a few times. CDR3 loop: CASRAGGPRETQYF. The CDR3 nucleotides read TGTGCCAGCCGAGCGGGAGGGCCCCGTGAGACCCAGTACTTC. The V and J genes are TRBV21-1 and TRBJ2-5; the D segment call TRBD2 is taken from the table without a DNA check. TRBV21-1 is flagged as a pseudogene. The CDR3 runs to 14 residues.

The sample holds many counts of this clonotype. The gene calls are TRBV6-2 or TRBV6-3 and TRBJ2-1; D tentatively reads TRBD1 or TRBD2 (6 bases each). The CDR3 runs to 17 residues. CDR1 is MNHEY, CDR2 SVGEGT, per germline. Deletions cut 1 base from V and 0 bases from J, with 13 bases between. The CDR3, as DNA: TGTGCCAGCAGTTACTTAACGGGGGCCAGCTCCTACAATGAGCAGTTCTTC. Its protein product is CASSYLTGASSYNEQFF.

This clonotype came up a few times. The V and J genes are TRBV28 and TRBJ2-7; tentative D call: TRBD2 (7 bases). V lost 6 bases and J lost 4, with 22 bases in between. The CDR3 is 16 residues long. Germline assignment: CDR1 MDHEN and CDR2 SYDVKM. DNA of the CDR3: TGTGCCAGCAGGAAGGGGGGTCATCTGGGGGGGTACGAGCAGTACTTC. Its protein is CASRKGGHLGGYEQYF.

This clonotype was counted many times. The rearrangement uses TRBV6-1 and TRBJ1-1; 8 bases fit TRBD1. The CDR3 length is 15 residues. CDR1 and CDR2 from the germline V gene are MNHNS and SASEGT. Trimming removed 3 bases from V and 7 bases from J; junction bases left unmatched: 10. CDR3 residues: CASSDPHIGTGEAFF. CDR3 nucleotide sequence: TGTGCCAGCAGTGATCCCCATATTGGGACAGGTGAAGCTTTCTTT.

V is TRBV13 and J is TRBJ2-3; TRBD2 is a possible D gene (6 bases). The length of the CDR3 is 14 residues. Germline V gives CDR1 PRHDT, CDR2 FYEKMQ (reference sequence). Trimming removed 5 bases at V and 2 bases at J, with 11 bases between. CDR3 residues: CASSRRDYTDTQYF. DNA for the CDR3: TGTGCCAGCAGCCGGAGGGATTACACAGATACGCAGTATTTT.

Worth noting for this clonotype: At one boundary the junction diverges from the germline segment, which might be a read error. This chain links TRBV7-7 with TRBJ2-1; 7 bases are shared with TRBD2. This CDR3 contains 15 residues. Germline values: CDR1 SSHAT, CDR2 FNYEAQ (reference sequence). CDR3 in DNA: TGTGCTAGCAGCGTCATGGGGGGGTCCTACAATGAGCAGTTCTTC. This encodes CASSVMGGSYNEQFF.

This chain connects TRBV7-2 to TRBJ2-1, with no clear D. The ends were cut back, 1 base at V and 10 bases at J, with 11 bases in the middle. The germline V gene encodes CDR1 SGHTA and CDR2 FQGNSA. The CDR3 has 13 residues. The CDR3 coding sequence is TGTGCCAGCAGCTTAGTTTCCGGCGGCGAGCAGTTCTTC. It specifies CASSLVSGGEQFF. The full variable domain, its missing parts supplied by reference TRBV7-2 and TRBJ2-1, is GAGVSQSPSNKVTEKGKDVELRCDPISGHTALYWYRQSLGQGLEFLIYFQGNSAPDKSGLPSDRFSAERTGGSVSTLTIQRTQQEDSAVYLCASSLVSGGEQFFGPGTRLTVL.

This clonotype turned up a few times. The chain joins TRBV5-1 to TRBJ2-2; TRBD2 is a possible D gene (5 bases). The germline V gene encodes CDR1 SGHRS and CDR2 YFSETQ. The CDR3 extends over 16 amino acids. V was cut by 4 bases and J by 0 bases, with 13 bases left in between. The CDR3 loop is CASSRNGVSNTGELFF. Written as DNA, the CDR3 is TGCGCCAGCAGCCGAAACGGGGTCTCGAACACCGGGGAGCTGTTTTTT.

This clonotype has ten or more counts. The chain is built from TRBV7-3 and TRBJ2-1; 12 bases line up with TRBD1. Germline CDR1 and CDR2: SGHTA and FQGTGA. This CDR3 is built from 12 residues. With 8 bases clipped from V and 8 bases from J, the junction kept 1 base outside the gene matches. CDR3 sequence (DNA): TGTGCCAGCGGGACAGGGGGCCATGAGCAGTTCTTC. Encoded protein: CASGTGGHEQFF.

This clonotype was observed at least ten times. This chain uses TRBV10-3 with TRBJ2-3; D not certain. Germline CDR1 reads ENHRY; CDR2 reads SYGVKD. The CDR3 is 12 amino acids. The V end lost 5 bases, the J end lost 6 bases, and 9 bases lay between the germline ends. The CDR3 spells CAISINADTQYF. The CDR3 DNA reads as TGTGCCATCAGTATCAATGCGGATACGCAGTATTTT.

This clonotype was recorded many times. The chain uses TRBV4-3 and TRBJ2-7, with D hard to call. Germline loops: CDR1 LGHNA, CDR2 YSLEER. The CDR3 totals 11 residues. Trimming pared 1 base from V and 5 bases from J, leaving 3 bases between. The CDR3 nucleotides are TGCGCCAGCAGCCAAGGGGACGAGCAGTACTTC. Translating it yields CASSQGDEQYF.

The CDR3 region has the DNA TGCGCCAGCTGTCTTTCGGGACAGGGTAACAACGAGCAGTACTTC. It is translated as CASCLSGQGNNEQYF. This chain connects TRBV5-1 to TRBJ2-7; 9 nucleotides agree with TRBD1. Germline CDR1 reads SGHRS; CDR2 reads YFSETQ. This CDR3 spans 15 amino acids. V was clipped by 7 bases and J by 5 bases; unmatched bases: 13.

This clonotype was found a few times. V and J are TRBV10-3 and TRBJ2-1; 9 bases align to TRBD2. Losses at the gene ends were 7 bases for V and 5 bases for J; bases not matched to a gene: 9. There are 15 residues in the CDR3. Looked up from germline, CDR1 is ENHRY and CDR2 is SYGVKD. The CDR3 protein is CAITMSGGPNNEQFF. The CDR3 DNA sequence: TGTGCCATCACTATGAGCGGGGGGCCGAACAATGAGCAGTTCTTC.